Below, one T cell receptor (beta chain) is given with its context. These data originate in a study of CD8 T cells in ankylosing spondylitis. TCRdb recomputed calls from the 5' RACE reads with MiXCR, one row per CDR3 protein. The sample shows a few hundred thousand distinct CDR3 sequences, about 10% of them seen only once. The CDR3 runs to 15 residues. Germline lookup yields CDR1 SGHRS and CDR2 YFSETQ. V shed 4 bases and J shed 8 bases, with 18 bases lying between them. The receptor was isolated from a male donor with ankylosing spondylitis or in good health (not recorded which). The source material was blood, either unsorted or a sorted T cell fraction (not recorded which). The rearrangement uses TRBV5-1 and TRBJ1-4; possible D gene TRBD1, 5 bases. The CDR3: CASSPAGEEWEKLFF. For the CDR3, the DNA is TGCGCCAGCAGCCCGGCGGGGGAGGAATGGGAAAAACTGTTTTTT.